The 15 T cell receptor beta chains below all came from one sample that was sequenced in a study of blood T cells in healthy people across ages. A second PCR of about 7 to 12 cycles used a sample-barcoded 5' primer and a J-beta primer mix. MiXCR, run by TCRdb on the 5' RACE reads, gives a single entry per CDR3 protein. The sample has about 1.1 million distinct CDR3 sequences; roughly two fifths are singletons. The sequenced sample consisted of blood. Receptor source: a man between 18 and 35 years old in good health.

This clonotype was seen more than once but under ten times. The rearrangement uses TRBV11-2 and TRBJ2-5; D possibly corresponds to TRBD2 (5 bases). Germline-derived CDR1 and CDR2 are SGHAT and FQNNGV. The V gene lost 5 bases and the J gene lost 2 bases, with 12 bases spanning the gap. The CDR3 spans 14 residues. CDR3 in DNA: TGTGCCAGCAGCCCCGGACTTACTCAAGAGACCCAGTACTTC. Translated, it gives CASSPGLTQETQYF. Combining the CDR3 with reference TRBV11-2 and TRBJ2-5 gives the whole variable domain EAGVAQSPRYKIIEKRQSVAFWCNPISGHATLYWYQQILGQGPKLLIQFQNNGVVDDSQLPKDRFSAERLKGVDSTLKIQPAKLEDSAVYLCASSPGLTQETQYFGPGTRLLVL.

The rearrangement links TRBV7-2 to TRBJ1-6; possible D gene TRBD1, 5 bases. The CDR3 is made up of 17 amino acids. The germline V gene encodes CDR1 SGHTA and CDR2 FQGNSA. Trimming stripped 2 bases from V and 10 bases from J, with 21 bases between. For the CDR3, the DNA is TGTGCCAGCAGCTTACAGGGACGCCTCCCGGGAGGCTCACCCCTCCACTTT. Protein: CASSLQGRLPGGSPLHF.

This chain connects TRBV7-2 to TRBJ2-1; 9 nucleotides align to TRBD2. Germline CDR1 reads SGHTA; CDR2 reads FQGNSA. Trimming at V came to 5 bases and at J to 2 bases, leaving 7 bases not matched to a gene. The CDR3 is made up of 16 amino acids. The CDR3 loop is CASSLSSSGTYNEQFF. The DNA of the CDR3 is TGTGCCAGCAGCCTATCTTCTAGCGGGACCTACAATGAGCAGTTCTTC.

The V and J genes are TRBV6-2 or TRBV6-3 and TRBJ2-7; unclear D gene. CDR1 is MNHEY, CDR2 SVGEGT, per germline. V lost 5 bases and J 6 bases, leaving 11 bases between the germline ends. The CDR3 totals 12 residues. The CDR3 protein is CASSPDVREQYF. For the CDR3, the DNA is TGTGCCAGCAGTCCCGATGTGCGCGAGCAGTACTTC.

This clonotype was counted between two and nine times. The V and J genes are TRBV20-1 and TRBJ1-1, with D maybe TRBD1 (6 bases). The germline V and J ends were trimmed by 0 bases and 7 bases, with 18 bases remaining between them. The germline CDR1 and CDR2 sequences are DFQATT and SNEGSKA (reference sequence). The CDR3 loop spans 15 amino acids. CDR3 protein: CSARDPGGSGFEAFF. The CDR3 DNA follows: TGCAGTGCTAGAGACCCCGGGGGCAGCGGGTTTGAAGCTTTCTTT.

This clonotype has more than one count but fewer than ten. The chain carries TRBV20-1 and TRBJ2-1; TRBD2 might be the D (6 bases). Trimming removed 0 bases at V and 2 bases at J, with 11 bases between. The germline V gene has CDR1 DFQATT and CDR2 SNEGSKA (reference sequence). The CDR3 sequence is 15 residues long. In DNA, the CDR3 is TGCAGTGCTAGAGATCGTAGCGGCGCCTACAATGAGCAGTTCTTC. This sequence encodes CSARDRSGAYNEQFF.

This clonotype was detected a few times. Compared with germline, one end of the junction differs, possibly owing to a read error. The genes are TRBV5-5 and TRBJ2-7, with D unresolved. The CDR3 is 12 amino acids. Germline lookup yields CDR1 SGHKS and CDR2 YYEKEE (reference sequence). CDR3 residues: CASSLGNHGQYF. Written as DNA, the CDR3 is TGCGCCAGCAGCTTGGGTAACCACGGGCAGTACTTC.

A single count supports this clonotype. The V gene is TRBV5-1, the J gene TRBJ2-5; D is ambiguous. V lost 3 bases to trimming and J lost 5 bases, with 11 bases between them. Germline V gene data show CDR1 as SGHRS and CDR2 as YFSETQ. The CDR3 loop spans 13 amino acids. This CDR3 is CASSWVREETQYF. In DNA, the CDR3 is TGCGCCAGCAGCTGGGTCAGAGAGGAGACCCAGTACTTC.

V and J are TRBV20-1 and TRBJ1-2, with D possibly being TRBD1 (5 bases). V was clipped by 3 bases and J by 1 base, with 12 bases between them. Germline values: CDR1 DFQATT, CDR2 SNEGSKA (reference sequence). CDR3 size: 14 residues. The DNA of the CDR3 is TGCAGTGCTAGGACAGCAGGCGGTAACTATGGCTACACCTTC. It translates to CSARTAGGNYGYTF.

This clonotype was seen more than once but under ten times. CDR3 loop: CATSRGNTRDEQYF. In DNA, the CDR3 is TGTGCCACCAGCAGAGGAAACACACGGGACGAGCAGTACTTC. The rearrangement joins TRBV15 to TRBJ2-7, with D unclear. This CDR3 has 14 residues. The germline V and J ends were trimmed by 1 base and 5 bases, with 12 bases remaining between them. Germline CDR1 reads LNHNV; CDR2 reads YYDKDF (reference sequence). Filled out from reference TRBV15 and TRBJ2-7, the complete variable domain reads DAMVIQNPRYQVTQFGKPVTLSCSQTLNHNVMYWYQQKSSQAPKLLFHYYDKDFNNEADTPDNFQSRRPNTSFCFLDIRSPGLGDTAMYLCATSRGNTRDEQYFGPGTRLTVT.

The V gene is TRBV3-1, the J gene TRBJ1-2; D gene uncertain. With 0 bases removed from V and 13 bases from J, the gap between germline ends came to 9 bases. Germline lookup yields CDR1 LGHDT and CDR2 YNNKEL (reference sequence). The CDR3 has 11 amino acids. CDR3 DNA sequence: TGTGCCAGCAGCCAAGATGGGCATTCCACCTTC. Amino acids: CASSQDGHSTF.

This rearrangement joins TRBV5-1 to TRBJ1-1; 9 bases align to TRBD1. CDR3 length: 15 residues. Germline lookup yields CDR1 SGHRS and CDR2 YFSETQ. V lost 1 base, J lost 3 bases, and 4 bases stayed unmatched. The CDR3 reads CASSLTGGPDTEAFF. DNA of the CDR3: TGCGCCAGCAGCTTGACAGGGGGCCCGGACACTGAAGCTTTCTTT.

This chain uses TRBV6-5 with TRBJ1-2; D gene uncertain. Trimming shortened V by 2 bases and J by 7 bases, and 14 bases separated the two germline ends. The CDR3 has 14 residues. Germline-derived CDR1 and CDR2 are MNHEY and SVGAGI. The CDR3: CASSYGPSKVGYTF. In DNA, the CDR3 is TGTGCCAGCAGTTACGGACCGTCCAAGGTTGGCTACACCTTC.

J is TRBJ2-7 and V is TRBV12-3 or TRBV12-4; possible D gene TRBD2, 5 bases. The CDR3 extends over 13 amino acids. V dropped 3 bases and J dropped 5 bases, with 11 bases sitting between them. CDR3 sequence (DNA): TGTGCCAGCAGTTTGGATAGGACTGACGAGCAGTACTTC. It codes for CASSLDRTDEQYF.

This clonotype was counted a few times. V gene TRBV7-2 combines with J gene TRBJ2-7; tentatively, D is TRBD1 (6 bases). Per germline, CDR1 SGHTA and CDR2 FQGNSA. The germline V and J ends were trimmed by 0 bases and 1 base, with 7 bases remaining between them. The length of the CDR3 is 14 residues. Here the CDR3 reads CASSLAGQSYEQYF. The CDR3 DNA reads TGTGCCAGCAGCTTAGCGGGACAATCCTACGAGCAGTACTTC.